This T cell receptor (beta chain) is drawn from a study of beta chain features in type 1 diabetes. Study outcomes and limitations: Researchers reported that naive, central memory and Treg TCRB repertoires appeared more similar in patients than in healthy donors. Among all four CD4+ subsets, Type 1 diabetes patients had TCRB CDR3s that were moderately but significantly shorter.

CDR1 and CDR2 (germline): SGHRS, YFSETQ. The CDR3 is 14 amino acids. V lost 5 bases, J lost 1 base, and 12 bases lay in between. Every bit of the isolated RNA underwent reverse transcription, so sequencing read expressed TCRB transcripts. TCRdb's table, derived via immunoSEQ multiplex PCR, lists solely in-frame clones and lacks some. The data hold some 370,000 clones, with around 10% observed a single time. In the case of this clone: Its antigen is currently unknown.

The chain employs TRBV5-1 and TRBJ1-2; D is possibly TRBD1 (5 bases). This clonotype originated in a man in his thirties or forties with type 1 diabetes. Specimen: central memory CD4+ T cells from blood. This CDR3 is CASSMGVINYGYTF. The CDR3, as DNA: TGCGCCAGCAGTATGGGGGTTATTAACTATGGCTACACCTTC.